The 9 T cell receptor beta chains below were found in one sample sequenced in a study of CD8 T cells in Susac syndrome (dated by TCRdb to the late 2010s). Libraries came from the immunoSEQ multiplex PCR assay. RNA was extracted using the RNeasy kit, and roughly 0.5 to 1 microgram was reverse transcribed with random hexamers. TCRdb trimmed the raw reads at Q25, called clones with MiXCR and kept productive beta chains. Rows are unified per CDR3 protein, each entry keeping the most common DNA and genes. The sample has 180,000 or so distinct CDR3 sequences on record, about 94% of them singletons. The top ten clonotypes cover about 0.13% of the sample. Source material: CD4+ T cells from PBMCs. The receptors were sampled from a human donor in good health.

V usage is TRBV12-3 or TRBV12-4 and J usage is TRBJ2-5, with 8 positions matching TRBD1. This CDR3 contains 15 residues. V shed 2 bases, J shed 5 bases, and the junction held 7 bases outside the gene matches. CDR3 sequence reads: CASSLKAGGPETQYF. In nucleotides, the CDR3 is TGTGCCAGCAGTTTAAAGGCAGGGGGCCCGGAGACCCAGTACTTC.

CDR3 coding DNA: TGTGCCACCAGCAGAGAAGGGGTGACGGGGCAGCCCCAGCATTTT. Encoded protein: CATSREGVTGQPQHF. The chain carries TRBV15 and TRBJ1-5; D is perhaps TRBD1 (5 bases). Trimming stripped 0 bases from V and 7 bases from J, with 13 bases between. The CDR3 is made up of 15 amino acids. The germline gives CDR1 LNHNV, CDR2 YYDKDF (reference sequence).

The chain employs TRBV10-3 and TRBJ2-3, with D unresolved. The germline V gene has CDR1 ENHRY and CDR2 SYGVKD. The germline V and J ends were trimmed by 1 base and 5 bases, with 4 bases remaining between them. The CDR3 sequence is 12 residues long. The CDR3 coding sequence is TGTGCCATCAGTGAGTACAAAGATACGCAGTATTTT. It translates to CAISEYKDTQYF.

V is TRBV12-3 or TRBV12-4 and J is TRBJ1-2; no clear D gene. V was trimmed by 6 bases and J by 3 bases, leaving 5 bases between them. The length of the CDR3 is 11 residues. The CDR3 spells CASSGYYGYTF. For the CDR3, the DNA is TGTGCCAGCAGCGGGTACTATGGCTACACCTTC.

V is TRBV29-1 and J is TRBJ2-7; 10 bases align to TRBD1. V lost 5 bases, J lost 1 base, and 8 bases stayed unmatched. The CDR3 contains 15 residues. Germline loops: CDR1 SQVTM, CDR2 ANQGSEA. The DNA of the CDR3 is TGCAGCGTTACCCTCGGACAGGGGGGATCCTACGAGCAGTACTTC. Translation: CSVTLGQGGSYEQYF.

The V gene is TRBV4-2, the J gene TRBJ2-3; 10 bases agree with TRBD2. CDR1 is LGHNA, CDR2 YNFKEQ, per germline. The ends lost 8 bases at V and 4 bases at J; junction bases unmatched: 6. This CDR3 comprises 14 residues. Here the CDR3 reads CASQRGGRADTQYF. The CDR3 nucleotides read TGTGCCAGCCAGCGGGGGGGCCGGGCAGATACGCAGTATTTT.

The chain combines TRBV29-1 with TRBJ1-2, with D possibly being TRBD1 (5 bases). The CDR3 spans 13 residues. Per germline, CDR1 SQVTM and CDR2 ANQGSEA. The ends were cut back, 7 bases at V and 6 bases at J, with 18 bases in the middle. The CDR3 reads CSATVAQRNGYTF. The DNA for the CDR3 is TGCAGCGCGACAGTGGCTCAAAGGAATGGCTACACCTTC.

J is TRBJ2-3 and V is TRBV20-1; 7 bases fit TRBD2. CDR3 length: 13 amino acids. Germline CDR1 DFQATT, CDR2 SNEGSKA (reference sequence). After removal of 2 bases from V and 5 bases from J, the junction contained 4 bases not matched to a gene. The CDR3 DNA is TGCAGTGCTAGACAGTCGGGGGGAGATACGCAGTATTTT. Protein: CSARQSGGDTQYF.

The rearrangement uses TRBV20-1 and TRBJ2-3, with 10 positions matching TRBD2. Trimming removed 3 bases from V and 6 bases from J; junction bases left unmatched: 12. The germline V gene has CDR1 DFQATT and CDR2 SNEGSKA (reference sequence). The CDR3 contains 16 residues. CDR3 residues: CSARSPTSGAPDTQYF. DNA of the CDR3: TGCAGTGCTAGGTCCCCAACTAGCGGGGCCCCGGATACGCAGTATTTT.